This T cell receptor beta chain was sequenced for a study of OX40 agonist ivuxolimab in advanced cancers. Study context: Patients were given ivuxolimab, an antibody that agonizes OX40 (CD134). Study findings and constraints: Expansion of clones was among the lowest in partial responders at 0.1-3.0 mg/kg. Still undetermined is the antigen specificity of the expanded peripheral T cells. Circulating CD4+ and CD8+ T cells showed clonal expansion by week 6 at 0.1 to 3.0 mg/kg.

Clones were sequenced by immunoSEQ multiplex PCR, and TCRdb holds only the in-frame ones, with some missing. Altogether about 15,000 clones are present, more than 65% being singletons, with the ten largest covering 35% to 40%. CDR1 is SGHVS and CDR2 is FNYEAQ in the germline V gene. The CDR3 is made up of 15 amino acids. The V gene lost 4 bases and the J gene lost 8 bases, with 18 bases spanning the gap. Regarding this clone: The antigen is unknown.

The V and J genes are TRBV7-6 and TRBJ2-1, with D perhaps TRBD1 (5 bases). This TCR derives from an adult with an advanced solid tumor such as melanoma, head and neck, liver or kidney cancer. The sample here was CD4+ or CD8+ T cells sorted from blood, taken in a trial of the OX40 agonist ivuxolimab. CDR3 sequence reads: CASSWGRSSVDEQFF. The CDR3 nucleotides are TGTGCCAGCAGCTGGGGCAGATCCTCAGTCGATGAGCAGTTCTTC. The whole variable domain, remainder taken from reference TRBV7-6 and TRBJ2-1, is GAGVSQSPRYKVTKRGQDVALRCDPISGHVSLYWYRQALGQGPEFLTYFNYEAQQDKSGLPNDRFSAERPEGSISTLTIQRTEQRDSAMYRCASSWGRSSVDEQFFGPGTRLTVL.